This T cell receptor beta chain was captured in a study of CXCR3-negative and CXCR3-positive naive CD8 T cells. The study made its TRB cDNA libraries by 5' RACE, adding UMI labels. TCRdb re-called the 5' RACE reads and shows each CDR3 protein once, DNA omitted. The specimen's table records tens of thousands of distinct CDR3 sequences. The CDR3 totals 15 residues. Sequencing was performed on memory CD8+ T cells from blood. The chain carries TRBV12-3 or TRBV12-4 and TRBJ2-5; the D gene TCRdb calls, TRBD1, cannot be checked with no DNA. This TCR was recovered from a human donor in good health. Some clones in this sample may be carry-over from other donors' samples. CDR3 amino acids: CASSPGQGVQETQYF.